A selection of T cell receptor beta chains follows, all from one sample in a study of cytomegalovirus exposure and HLA in healthy donors. The assay was immunoSEQ multiplex PCR, and TCRdb's table has in-frame clones only and misses some. The profile shows over 150,000 clones, roughly 87% of them singletons. The sequenced sample consisted of PBMCs. These receptors originate from a man between 50 and 59 years old in good health and CMV-seronegative. CDR3s include the opening cysteine and the closing phenylalanine or tryptophan. The D gene is left open where the match is weak. Rows may omit the clone size; those that give it use once, few, many or a size class.

V	J	size	D	DNA	CDR3
TRBV2	TRBJ1-2	NA	TRBD1	TGTGCCAGCAGTGAAGAGGGACAGGTGGTGGAGGGCTACACCTTC	CASSEEGQVVEGYTF
TRBV19	TRBJ1-1	NA	NA	TGTGCCAGTGGACTTATACTGAACACTGAAGCTTTCTTT	CASGLILNTEAFF
TRBV30	TRBJ1-5	NA	TRBD1	TGTGCCTGGAGTGCCAAGGGACAGTTAGCTCAGCCCCAGCATTTT	CAWSAKGQLAQPQHF
TRBV2	TRBJ1-4	once	TRBD1	TGTGCCAGCTTACAGGGGATCGCTAATGAAAAACTGTTTTTT	CASLQGIANEKLFF
TRBV5-4	TRBJ1-2	NA	TRBD1	TGTGCCAGCAGCTTGAGGGTTAGAACCGGGACAGGAGGAAAGAATGGCTACACCTTC	CASSLRVRTGTGGKNGYTF
TRBV28	TRBJ1-5	NA	TRBD1	TGTGCCAGCAGGTCCGACAGGGAATATCAGCCCCAGCATTTT	CASRSDREYQPQHF
TRBV19	TRBJ2-3	NA	NA	TGTGCCAGTAGTGGTTCTAGGTCAGATACGCAGTATTTT	CASSGSRSDTQYF
TRBV18	TRBJ1-4	NA	NA	TGTGCCAGCTCACCTTCGACAGACGAAAAACTGTTTTTT	CASSPSTDEKLFF
TRBV20-1	TRBJ1-4	few	NA	TGCAGTGCTAGGCGATCTGAAAAACTGTTTTTT	CSARRSEKLFF
TRBV19	TRBJ2-7	NA	NA	TGTGCCAGTAGCACAGGACGAGCCGCCTACGAGCAGTACTTC	CASSTGRAAYEQYF
TRBV7-3	TRBJ2-7	NA	NA	TGTGCCAGCAGTTCTCCGAGGGGGTTCTCCTACGAGCAGTACTTC	CASSSPRGFSYEQYF
TRBV7-2	TRBJ2-7	NA	TRBD1	TGTGCCAGCAGCTCAGGGACAGGGGATATCTACGAGCAGTACTTC	CASSSGTGDIYEQYF
TRBV9	TRBJ2-2	NA	NA	TGTGCCAGCAGCGTAGTAGGGACTCAAACCGGGGAGCTGTTTTTT	CASSVVGTQTGELFF
TRBV25-1	TRBJ2-5	once	NA	TGTGCCAGCAGTTCGGGAAGGACCCAGTACTTC	CASSSGRTQYF
TRBV2	TRBJ2-3	NA	TRBD2	TGTGCCAGCAGTGATGGGCGGGGGGGCACAGATACGCAGTATTTT	CASSDGRGGTDTQYF
TRBV6-1	TRBJ2-1	NA	NA	TGTGCCAGCAGCGAGGGCAGGATTAATGAGCAGTTCTTC	CASSEGRINEQFF
TRBV15	TRBJ1-4	NA	NA	TGTGCCACCAGCAGATGGGACTCTTACTTCAATGAAAAACTGTTTTTT	CATSRWDSYFNEKLFF
TRBV29-1	TRBJ2-7	NA	TRBD1	TGCAGCGTTGGAGGGACAGATCCCTACGAGCAGTACTTC	CSVGGTDPYEQYF
TRBV18	TRBJ2-7	NA	NA	TGTGCCAGCTCACCACCGAACCGAGCTCTAAACGAGCAGTACTTC	CASSPPNRALNEQYF
TRBV19	TRBJ2-6	once	TRBD1	TGTGCCAGTAGTGTGGACAGGTTCCTCTTCGGGGCCAACGTCCTGACTTTC	CASSVDRFLFGANVLTF
TRBV25-1	TRBJ1-2	NA	TRBD1	TGTGCCAGCAGTGATCGACAGGGAAGTGGCTACACCTTC	CASSDRQGSGYTF
TRBV9	TRBJ1-2	NA	NA	TGTGCCAGCAGCGTAGTTAACAGTGCTGGGGGCTACACCTTC	CASSVVNSAGGYTF